The 10 T cell receptor beta chains given below trace back to one sample, sequenced in a study of technical replicates of blood from a handful of donors. Using immunoSEQ multiplex PCR, the repertoire was profiled, and TCRdb retains in-frame clones only, with some absent. The data contain about 76,000 clones, around 90% of them singletons. The sequenced sample was T cells isolated from PBMCs. Receptors originate from a human donor in good health.

The V and J genes are TRBV5-6 and TRBJ2-7; TRBD1 aligns across 8 bases. The CDR3 is 17 residues long. J was trimmed by 1 base and V by 3 bases; bases with no gene match: 12. In germline, CDR1 is SGHDT, CDR2 YYEEEE. The DNA for the CDR3 is TGTGCCAGCAGCTGGACCGTGAGGCGACAGGGGTCCTACGAGCAGTACTTC. This codes for CASSWTVRRQGSYEQYF.

This chain links TRBV13 with TRBJ1-4; no reliable D call. V lost 5 bases and J 7 bases, leaving 8 bases between the germline ends. This CDR3 region has 12 residues. Looked up from germline, CDR1 is PRHDT and CDR2 is FYEKMQ (reference sequence). In DNA form, the CDR3 reads TGTGCCAGCAGCCACGGGGTTGAAAAACTGTTTTTT. Its protein product is CASSHGVEKLFF.

The genes are TRBV6-5 and TRBJ2-1; 9 nucleotides line up with TRBD1. Germline assignment: CDR1 MNHEY and CDR2 SVGAGI. V lost 7 bases, J lost 10 bases, and 11 bases stayed unmatched. The length of the CDR3 is 14 residues. The CDR3 DNA follows: TGTGCCAGCACCGTCCCGGGACAGGGTCGGGAGCAGTTCTTC. It yields the protein CASTVPGQGREQFF.

This chain uses TRBV5-4 with TRBJ2-7; D possibly corresponds to TRBD1 (6 bases). Trimming pared 4 bases from V and 0 bases from J, leaving 8 bases between. There are 13 residues in the CDR3. Germline V gene data show CDR1 as SGHNT and CDR2 as YYREEE (reference sequence). CDR3 coding DNA: TGTGCCAGCAGCCCGGACAGCTCCTACGAGCAGTACTTC. This sequence encodes CASSPDSSYEQYF. The full variable domain, completed using reference TRBV5-4 and TRBJ2-7, is ETGVTQSPTHLIKTRGQQVTLRCSSQSGHNTVSWYQQALGQGPQFIFQYYREEENGRGNFPPRFSGLQFPNYSSELNVNALELDDSALYLCASSPDSSYEQYFGPGTRLTVT.

This clone was observed once. CDR3 protein: CASRGTGWGTVAEAFF. The CDR3 DNA reads TGTGCCAGCAGGGGGACAGGCTGGGGGACTGTCGCTGAAGCTTTCTTT. The chain employs TRBV5-4 and TRBJ1-1; 8 bases line up with TRBD1. The V gene's germline CDR1 is SGHNT and CDR2 YYREEE (reference sequence). J lost 6 bases, V lost 5 bases, and 15 bases had no gene match. The CDR3 spans 16 residues.

The chain joins TRBV10-3 to TRBJ2-1; D is ambiguous. Germline-derived CDR1 and CDR2 are ENHRY and SYGVKD. V lost 6 bases and J lost 4, with 16 bases in between. The CDR3 is made up of 15 amino acids. This CDR3 is CAIRTNPDGYNEQFF. The CDR3 nucleotides read TGTGCCATCAGGACAAACCCCGATGGGTACAATGAGCAGTTCTTC.

This clone was seen once. The chain has TRBV5-1 and TRBJ1-1, with TRBD1 matching 8 bases. Germline V gene data show CDR1 as SGHRS and CDR2 as YFSETQ. The CDR3 consists of 14 residues. J was trimmed by 9 bases and V by 1 base; bases with no gene match: 8. Here the CDR3 reads CASSLNRGENKAFF. The CDR3 region has the DNA TGCGCCAGCAGCTTGAACAGGGGGGAAAATAAAGCTTTCTTT. The entire variable domain, with the rest obtained from reference TRBV5-1 and TRBJ1-1, is as follows: KAGVTQTPRYLIKTRGQQVTLSCSPISGHRSVSWYQQTPGQGLQFLFEYFSETQRNKGNFPGRFSGRQFSNSRSEMNVSTLELGDSALYLCASSLNRGENKAFFGQGTRLTVV.

V usage is TRBV30 and J usage is TRBJ1-2, with a possible D match to TRBD1 (5 bases). The CDR3 contains 12 residues. Germline CDR1 GTSNPN, CDR2 SVGIG (reference sequence). Trimming removed 4 bases from V and 0 bases from J, with 6 bases in between. The CDR3 DNA sequence: TGTGCCTGGAAGACAGCTAACTATGGCTACACCTTC. This translates into CAWKTANYGYTF.

The DNA for the CDR3 is TGCGCCAGCAGTTGGGCGGGAGGGGCAGATACGCAGTATTTT. This sequence encodes CASSWAGGADTQYF. This sequence joins TRBV5-1 and TRBJ2-3, with 9 bases identical to TRBD2. Trimming at V came to 5 bases and at J to 4 bases, leaving 5 bases not matched to a gene. Germline V CDR1 and CDR2: SGHRS, YFSETQ. The CDR3 has 14 amino acids. The full variable domain, completed using reference TRBV5-1 and TRBJ2-3, is KAGVTQTPRYLIKTRGQQVTLSCSPISGHRSVSWYQQTPGQGLQFLFEYFSETQRNKGNFPGRFSGRQFSNSRSEMNVSTLELGDSALYLCASSWAGGADTQYFGPGTRLTVL.

CDR3 region: CASSPGTGDQPQHF. The CDR3 bases are TGTGCCAGCAGCCCCGGGACAGGGGATCAGCCCCAGCATTTT. The chain employs TRBV7-9 and TRBJ1-5, with 10 bases fitting TRBD1. The junction had 3 bases not matched to a gene; V was cut back by 5 bases and J by 5 bases. Germline V CDR1 and CDR2: SEHNR, FQNEAQ (reference sequence). This CDR3 contains 14 residues.